This entry features one T cell receptor (beta chain) sequence. Its cognate antigen is unknown. This record belongs to a study of T cell responses to AZD1222 COVID-19 vaccine. The repertoire was sequenced with immunoSEQ multiplex PCR; TCRdb's copy has only in-frame clones and lacks some. The sample gives roughly 150,000 clones, roughly 90% of which show up once; roughly 3.3% is in the top ten. The germline V gene encodes CDR1 MDHEN and CDR2 SYDVKM. CDR3 length equals 17 residues. Pooling of second doses given at about 4 or about 12 weeks was done. Points from the study as a whole: Nearly half of spike-specific TCRs reportedly go after variant regions that carry no mutations. CD4 TCRs covered the whole spike, strongest at regions 160-218 and 743-854.

The gene calls are TRBV28 and TRBJ2-1, with 14 bases that match TRBD2. The origin of this receptor is an adult who received the AZD1222 COVID-19 vaccine. This material consisted of peripheral blood, taken 28 days after the second AZD1222 dose. CDR3 protein: CVKPGLAGVRSYNEQFF. In DNA, the CDR3 is TGTGTAAAACCGGGACTAGCGGGAGTGAGGTCCTACAATGAGCAGTTCTTC. The whole variable domain, remainder taken from reference TRBV28 and TRBJ2-1, is DVKVTQSSRYLVKRTGEKVFLECVQDMDHENMFWYRQDPGLGLRLIYFSYDVKMKEKGDIPEGYSVSREKKERFSLILESASTNQTSMYLCVKPGLAGVRSYNEQFFGPGTRLTVL.